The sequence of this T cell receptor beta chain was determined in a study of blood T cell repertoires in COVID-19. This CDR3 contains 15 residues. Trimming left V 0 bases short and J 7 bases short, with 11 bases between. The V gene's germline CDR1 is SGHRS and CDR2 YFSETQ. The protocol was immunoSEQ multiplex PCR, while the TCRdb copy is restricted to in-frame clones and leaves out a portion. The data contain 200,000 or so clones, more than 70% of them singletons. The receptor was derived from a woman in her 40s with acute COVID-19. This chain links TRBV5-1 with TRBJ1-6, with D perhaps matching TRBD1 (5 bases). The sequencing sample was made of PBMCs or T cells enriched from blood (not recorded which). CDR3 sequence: CASSLVQGGNSPLHF. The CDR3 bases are TGCGCCAGCAGCTTGGTTCAGGGTGGAAATTCACCCCTCCACTTT.